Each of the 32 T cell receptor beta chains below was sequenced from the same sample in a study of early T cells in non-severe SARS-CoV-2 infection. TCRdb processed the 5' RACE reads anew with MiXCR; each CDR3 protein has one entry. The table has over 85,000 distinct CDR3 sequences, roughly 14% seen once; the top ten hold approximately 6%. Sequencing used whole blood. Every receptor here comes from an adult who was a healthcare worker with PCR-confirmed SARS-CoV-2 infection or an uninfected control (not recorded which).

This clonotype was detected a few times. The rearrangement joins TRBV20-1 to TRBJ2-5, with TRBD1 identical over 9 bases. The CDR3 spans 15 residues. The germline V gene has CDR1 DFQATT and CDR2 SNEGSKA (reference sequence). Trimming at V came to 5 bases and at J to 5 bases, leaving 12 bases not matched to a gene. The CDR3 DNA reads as TGCAGTGCTGGGGGGCGGACAGGGGATATGGAGACCCAGTACTTC. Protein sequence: CSAGGRTGDMETQYF.

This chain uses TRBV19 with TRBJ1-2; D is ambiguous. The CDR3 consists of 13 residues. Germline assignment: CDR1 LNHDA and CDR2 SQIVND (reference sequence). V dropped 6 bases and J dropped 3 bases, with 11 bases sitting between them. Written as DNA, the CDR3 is TGTGCCAGTAGCGAGCGGCGGCACTATGGCTACACCTTC. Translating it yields CASSERRHYGYTF.

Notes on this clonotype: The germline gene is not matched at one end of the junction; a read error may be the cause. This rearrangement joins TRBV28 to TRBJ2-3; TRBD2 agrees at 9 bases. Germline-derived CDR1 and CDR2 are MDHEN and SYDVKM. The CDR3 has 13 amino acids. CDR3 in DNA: TGTGCCAGCAGTTTAGCTGCCGGGACTAGCAGGGATTTT. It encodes CASSLAAGTSRDF.

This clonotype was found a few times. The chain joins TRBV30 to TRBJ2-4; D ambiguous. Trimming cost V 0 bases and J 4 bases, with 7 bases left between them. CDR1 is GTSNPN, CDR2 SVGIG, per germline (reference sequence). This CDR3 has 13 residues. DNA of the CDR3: TGTGCCTGGAGTGTAAGTGGAAAAAACATTCAGTACTTC. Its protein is CAWSVSGKNIQYF. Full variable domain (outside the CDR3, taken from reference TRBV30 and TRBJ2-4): SQTIHQWPATLVQPVGSPLSLECTVEGTSNPNLYWYRQAAGRGLQLLFYSVGIGQISSEVPQNLSASRPQDRQFILSSKKLLLSDSGFYLCAWSVSGKNIQYFGAGTRLSVL.

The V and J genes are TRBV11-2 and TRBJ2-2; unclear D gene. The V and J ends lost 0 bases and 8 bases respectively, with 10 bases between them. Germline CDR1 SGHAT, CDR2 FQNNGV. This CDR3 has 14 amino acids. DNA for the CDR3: TGTGCCAGCAGCTTAGAAGGCGGAGTTGGGGAGCTGTTTTTT. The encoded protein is CASSLEGGVGELFF.

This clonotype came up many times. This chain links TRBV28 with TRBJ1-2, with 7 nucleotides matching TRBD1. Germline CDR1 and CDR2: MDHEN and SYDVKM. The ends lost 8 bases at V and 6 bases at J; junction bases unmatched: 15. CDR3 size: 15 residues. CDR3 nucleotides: TGTGCCAGCCTACACCGGGACAGAAGGTCCCATGGCTACACCTTC. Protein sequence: CASLHRDRRSHGYTF.

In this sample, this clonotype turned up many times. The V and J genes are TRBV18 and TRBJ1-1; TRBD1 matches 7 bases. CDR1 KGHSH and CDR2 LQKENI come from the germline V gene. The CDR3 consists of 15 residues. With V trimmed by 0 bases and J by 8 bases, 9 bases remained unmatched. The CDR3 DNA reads TGTGCCAGCTCACCACCCCCGGCTCAGGGGGGAGAAGCTTTCTTT. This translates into CASSPPPAQGGEAFF. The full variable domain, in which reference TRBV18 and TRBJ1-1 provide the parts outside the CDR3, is NAGVMQNPRHLVRRRGQEARLRCSPMKGHSHVYWYRQLPEEGLKFMVYLQKENIIDESGMPKERFSAEFPKEGPSILRIQQVVRGDSAAYFCASSPPPAQGGEAFFGQGTRLTVV.

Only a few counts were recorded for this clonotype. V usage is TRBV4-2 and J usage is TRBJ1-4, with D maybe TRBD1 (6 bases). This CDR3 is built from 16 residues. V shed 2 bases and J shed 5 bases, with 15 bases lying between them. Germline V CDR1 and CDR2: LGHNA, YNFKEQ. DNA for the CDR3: TGTGCCAGCAGCCAATTTCAGGGGACTTTAAATGAAAAACTGTTTTTT. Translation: CASSQFQGTLNEKLFF.

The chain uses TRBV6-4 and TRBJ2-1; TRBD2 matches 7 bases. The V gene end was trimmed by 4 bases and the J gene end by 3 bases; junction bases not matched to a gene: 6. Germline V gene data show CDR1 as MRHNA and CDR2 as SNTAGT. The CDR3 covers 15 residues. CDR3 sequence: CASSVRGGSYNEQFF. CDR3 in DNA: TGTGCCAGCAGTGTAAGGGGCGGGAGCTACAATGAGCAGTTCTTC.

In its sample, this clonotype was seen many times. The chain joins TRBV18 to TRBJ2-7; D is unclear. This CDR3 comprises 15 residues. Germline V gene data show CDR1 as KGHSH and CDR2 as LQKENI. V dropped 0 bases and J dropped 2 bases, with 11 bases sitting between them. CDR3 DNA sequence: TGTGCCAGCTCACCACCTAAGGCTCGCCCCTACGAGCAGTACTTC. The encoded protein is CASSPPKARPYEQYF.

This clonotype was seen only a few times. The CDR3 spells CASSLHRGLPNEQFF. In DNA form, the CDR3 reads TGTGCCAGCAGTTTACACAGGGGATTGCCAAATGAGCAGTTCTTC. This rearrangement joins TRBV12-3 or TRBV12-4 to TRBJ2-1, with 7 bases identical to TRBD1. The CDR3 length is 15 residues. V lost 2 bases and J lost 7; bases outside the gene matches: 8.

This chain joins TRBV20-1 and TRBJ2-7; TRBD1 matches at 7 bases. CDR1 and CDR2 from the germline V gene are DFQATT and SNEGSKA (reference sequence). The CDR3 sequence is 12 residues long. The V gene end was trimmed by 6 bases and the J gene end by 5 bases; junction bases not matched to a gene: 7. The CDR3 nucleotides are TGCAGTGCCGTAGGACAGGTTAACGAGCAGTACTTC. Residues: CSAVGQVNEQYF.

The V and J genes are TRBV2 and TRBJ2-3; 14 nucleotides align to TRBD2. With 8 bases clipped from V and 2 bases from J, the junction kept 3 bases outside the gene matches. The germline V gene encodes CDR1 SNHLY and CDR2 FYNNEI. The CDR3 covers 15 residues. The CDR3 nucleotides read TGTGCCAGCGGGGGACTAGCGGGAGTCACAGATACGCAGTATTTT. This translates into CASGGLAGVTDTQYF.

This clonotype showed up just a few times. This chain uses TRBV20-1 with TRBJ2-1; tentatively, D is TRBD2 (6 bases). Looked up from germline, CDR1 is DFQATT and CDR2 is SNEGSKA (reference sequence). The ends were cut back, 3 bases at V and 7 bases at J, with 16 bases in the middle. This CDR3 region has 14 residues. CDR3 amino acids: CSASSAGRSNEQFF. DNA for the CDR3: TGCAGTGCTAGTTCGGCGGGGAGGTCTAATGAGCAGTTCTTC.

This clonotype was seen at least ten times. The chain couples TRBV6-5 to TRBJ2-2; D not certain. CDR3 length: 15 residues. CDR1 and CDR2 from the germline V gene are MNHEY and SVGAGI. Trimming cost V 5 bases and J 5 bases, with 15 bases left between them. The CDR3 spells CASSPTSLGTGELFF. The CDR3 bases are TGTGCCAGCAGTCCAACCTCGTTAGGGACCGGGGAGCTGTTTTTT.

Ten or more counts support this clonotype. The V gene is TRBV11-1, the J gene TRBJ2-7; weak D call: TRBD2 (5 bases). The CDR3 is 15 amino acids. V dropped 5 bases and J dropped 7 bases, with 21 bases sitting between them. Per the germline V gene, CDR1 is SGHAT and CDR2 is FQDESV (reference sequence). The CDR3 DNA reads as TGTGCCAGCAGCGCCGGCAGAGGTACCTCGGGGGAGCAGTACTTC. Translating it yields CASSAGRGTSGEQYF.

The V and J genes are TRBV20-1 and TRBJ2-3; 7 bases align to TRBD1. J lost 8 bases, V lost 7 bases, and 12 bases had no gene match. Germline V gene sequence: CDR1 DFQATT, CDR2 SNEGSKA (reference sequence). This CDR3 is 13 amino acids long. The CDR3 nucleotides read TGCAGTGGCGGACAGGCATCCGTACCTACGCAGTATTTT. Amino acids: CSGGQASVPTQYF.

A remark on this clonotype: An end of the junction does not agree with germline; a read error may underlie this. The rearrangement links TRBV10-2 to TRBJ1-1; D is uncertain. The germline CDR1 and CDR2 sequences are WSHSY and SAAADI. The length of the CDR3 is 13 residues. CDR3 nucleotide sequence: TGCACCAGCAGTGAAAGGGAGAACACTGAAGCTTTCTTT. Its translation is CTSSERENTEAFF.

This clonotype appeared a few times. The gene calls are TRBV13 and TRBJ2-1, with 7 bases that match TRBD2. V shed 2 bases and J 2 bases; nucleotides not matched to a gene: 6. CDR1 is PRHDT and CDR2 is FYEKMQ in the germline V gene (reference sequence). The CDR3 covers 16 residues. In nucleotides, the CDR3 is TGTGCCAGCAGCTTATCTGCGGGAGCCCCCTACAATGAGCAGTTCTTC. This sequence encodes CASSLSAGAPYNEQFF.

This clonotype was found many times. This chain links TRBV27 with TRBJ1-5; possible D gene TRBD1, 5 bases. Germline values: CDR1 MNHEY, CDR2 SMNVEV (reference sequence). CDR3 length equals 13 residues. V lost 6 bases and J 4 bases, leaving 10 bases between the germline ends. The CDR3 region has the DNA TGTGCCAGCAGCCGGGACCCTAATCAGCCCCAGCATTTT. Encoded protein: CASSRDPNQPQHF.

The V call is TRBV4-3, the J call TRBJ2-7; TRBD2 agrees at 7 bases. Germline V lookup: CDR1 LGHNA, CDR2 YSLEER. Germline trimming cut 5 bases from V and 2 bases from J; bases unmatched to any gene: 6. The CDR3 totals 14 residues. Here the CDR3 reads CASSVRDYAYEQYF. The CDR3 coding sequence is TGCGCCAGCAGCGTCCGGGACTACGCCTACGAGCAGTACTTC.

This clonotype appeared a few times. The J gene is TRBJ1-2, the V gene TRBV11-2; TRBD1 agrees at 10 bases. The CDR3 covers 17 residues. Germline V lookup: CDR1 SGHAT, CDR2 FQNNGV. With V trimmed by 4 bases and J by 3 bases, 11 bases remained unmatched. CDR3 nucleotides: TGTGCCAGCAGCTCCCGGGACAGGGGAAGGAGGGACTATGGCTACACCTTC. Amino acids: CASSSRDRGRRDYGYTF.

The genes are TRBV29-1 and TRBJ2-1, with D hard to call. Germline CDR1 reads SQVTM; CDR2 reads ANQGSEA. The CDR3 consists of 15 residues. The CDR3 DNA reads TGCAGGCTTGCCGGGTCCGGTCTTGCCTACAATGAGCAGTTCTTC. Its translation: CRLAGSGLAYNEQFF.

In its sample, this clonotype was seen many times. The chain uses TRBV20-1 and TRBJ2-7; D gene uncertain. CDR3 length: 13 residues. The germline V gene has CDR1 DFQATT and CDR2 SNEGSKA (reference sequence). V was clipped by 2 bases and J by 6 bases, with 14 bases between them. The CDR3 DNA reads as TGCAGTGCTAGAACCGGGCCCTTCCCCGAGCAGTACTTC. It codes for CSARTGPFPEQYF.

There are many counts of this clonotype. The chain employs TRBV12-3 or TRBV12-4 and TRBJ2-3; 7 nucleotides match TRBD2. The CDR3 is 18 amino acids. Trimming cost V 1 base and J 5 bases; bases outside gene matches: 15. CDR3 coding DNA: TGTGCCAGCAGTTTAGGCGGCGGGGCTAGCGGCCGCAGAGATACGCAGTATTTT. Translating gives CASSLGGGASGRRDTQYF.

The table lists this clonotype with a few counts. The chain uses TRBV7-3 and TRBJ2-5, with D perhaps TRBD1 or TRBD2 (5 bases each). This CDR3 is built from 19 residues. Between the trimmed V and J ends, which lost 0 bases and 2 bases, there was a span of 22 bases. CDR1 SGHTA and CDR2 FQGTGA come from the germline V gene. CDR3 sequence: CASSLTPGPGRELQETQYF. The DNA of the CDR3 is TGTGCCAGCAGCTTAACCCCGGGCCCGGGACGGGAATTACAAGAGACCCAGTACTTC.

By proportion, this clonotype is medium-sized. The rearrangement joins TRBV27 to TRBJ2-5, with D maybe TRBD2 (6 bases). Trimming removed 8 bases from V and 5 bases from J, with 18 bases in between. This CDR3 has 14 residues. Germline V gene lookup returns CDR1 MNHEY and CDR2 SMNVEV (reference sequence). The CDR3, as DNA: TGTGCCAGCGGGGGGACGCCTGGTTGGGAGACCCAGTACTTC. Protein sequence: CASGGTPGWETQYF.

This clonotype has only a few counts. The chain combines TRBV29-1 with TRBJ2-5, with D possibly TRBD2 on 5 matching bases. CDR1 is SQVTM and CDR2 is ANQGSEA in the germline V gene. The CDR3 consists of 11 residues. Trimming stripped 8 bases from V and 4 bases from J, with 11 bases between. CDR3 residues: CSILAGETQYF. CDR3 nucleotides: TGCAGCATCCTCGCGGGAGAGACCCAGTACTTC.

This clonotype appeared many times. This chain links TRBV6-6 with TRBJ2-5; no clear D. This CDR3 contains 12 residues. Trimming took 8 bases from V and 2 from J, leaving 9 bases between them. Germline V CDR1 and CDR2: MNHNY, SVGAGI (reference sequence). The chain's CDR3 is CASQRAQETQYF. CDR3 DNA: TGTGCCAGCCAAAGAGCTCAAGAGACCCAGTACTTC.

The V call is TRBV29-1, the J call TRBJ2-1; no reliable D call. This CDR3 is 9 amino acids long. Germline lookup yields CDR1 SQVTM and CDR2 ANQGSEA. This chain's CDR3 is CSFDNEQFF. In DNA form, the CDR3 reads TGCAGTTTCGACAATGAGCAGTTCTTC.

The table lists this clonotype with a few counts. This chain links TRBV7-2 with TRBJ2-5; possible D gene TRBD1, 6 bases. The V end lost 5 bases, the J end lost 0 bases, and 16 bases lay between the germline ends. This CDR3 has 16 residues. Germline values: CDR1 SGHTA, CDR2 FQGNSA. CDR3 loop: CASSLQGTRYQETQYF. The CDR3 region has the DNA TGTGCCAGCAGCCTTCAGGGGACGAGATACCAAGAGACCCAGTACTTC. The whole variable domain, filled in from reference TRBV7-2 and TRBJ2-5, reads GAGVSQSPSNKVTEKGKDVELRCDPISGHTALYWYRQSLGQGLEFLIYFQGNSAPDKSGLPSDRFSAERTGGSVSTLTIQRTQQEDSAVYLCASSLQGTRYQETQYFGPGTRLLVL.

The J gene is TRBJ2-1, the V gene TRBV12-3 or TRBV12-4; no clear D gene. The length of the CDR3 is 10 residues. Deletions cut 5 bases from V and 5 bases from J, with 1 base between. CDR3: CASSDNEQFF. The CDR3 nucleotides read TGTGCCAGCAGTGACAATGAGCAGTTCTTC.